Each of the 31 T cell receptor beta chains below was sequenced from the same sample in a study of cytomegalovirus exposure and HLA in healthy donors. PCR was performed using 60 Vbeta and 13 Jbeta primers. Sequencing was performed with immunoSEQ multiplex PCR; in TCRdb, only in-frame clones are kept and a portion is missing. The sample shows around 170,000 clones, around 73% of them seen only once. What was sequenced was PBMCs. The receptors were gathered from a man between 60 and 75 years old in good health and CMV-seronegative.

The chain carries TRBV19 and TRBJ2-1; 10 bases line up with TRBD2. The CDR3 totals 15 residues. Trimming at V came to 3 bases and at J to 2 bases, leaving 1 base not matched to a gene. CDR1 and CDR2 (germline): LNHDA, SQIVND (reference sequence). CDR3 DNA: TGTGCCAGTAGTATGCTAGCGGGAGCCTACAATGAGCAGTTCTTC. This codes for CASSMLAGAYNEQFF.

V is TRBV5-4 and J is TRBJ2-7; D is ambiguous. The germline V gene encodes CDR1 SGHNT and CDR2 YYREEE (reference sequence). V shed 4 bases and J shed 9 bases, with 14 bases lying between them. The CDR3 runs 12 residues. The CDR3 coding sequence is TGTGCCAGCAGCGAGCCCGGGTCGGGGCAGTACTTC. This sequence encodes CASSEPGSGQYF.

This clone was found a few times. V usage is TRBV5-6 and J usage is TRBJ2-1; D gene uncertain. In germline, CDR1 is SGHDT, CDR2 YYEEEE. This CDR3 has 13 amino acids. V was pared by 0 bases and J by 7 bases, with 8 bases between. CDR3 sequence (DNA): TGTGCCAGCAGCTTGGTGCGAGTGAATGAGCAGTTCTTC. This encodes CASSLVRVNEQFF.

The chain employs TRBV7-3 and TRBJ2-1; 8 nucleotides match TRBD2. Germline CDR1 reads SGHTA; CDR2 reads FQGTGA. The CDR3 runs to 15 residues. The ends lost 4 bases at V and 7 bases at J; junction bases unmatched: 9. CDR3 nucleotide sequence: TGTGCCAGCAGCTCCCTAGCGGGTCCCCAGAATGAGCAGTTCTTC. Protein product: CASSSLAGPQNEQFF.

The genes are TRBV19 and TRBJ2-7, with a possible D match to TRBD2 (5 bases). The germline V gene encodes CDR1 LNHDA and CDR2 SQIVND (reference sequence). V was trimmed by 3 bases and J by 2 bases, leaving 11 bases between them. The CDR3 has 14 residues. This chain's CDR3 is CASSMRERPYEQYF. The CDR3 DNA reads as TGTGCCAGTAGTATGAGGGAGCGACCCTACGAGCAGTACTTC.

The count of this clone is one. J is TRBJ1-2 and V is TRBV15; D gene uncertain. CDR3 length: 11 amino acids. The germline V and J ends were trimmed by 5 bases and 4 bases, with 5 bases remaining between them. CDR1 LNHNV and CDR2 YYDKDF come from the germline V gene (reference sequence). This CDR3 is CATSAGYGYTF. CDR3 DNA sequence: TGTGCCACCAGCGCAGGCTATGGCTACACCTTC.

The chain combines TRBV7-9 with TRBJ1-5; the D is unclear. Germline CDR1 reads SEHNR; CDR2 reads FQNEAQ (reference sequence). The V end lost 3 bases, the J end lost 7 bases, and 7 bases lay between the germline ends. The CDR3 has 12 amino acids. CDR3 protein: CASSFDIQPQHF. The CDR3 region has the DNA TGTGCCAGCAGCTTCGACATACAGCCCCAGCATTTT.

V gene TRBV5-5 combines with J gene TRBJ1-5, with D hard to call. V lost 0 bases and J lost 5, with 6 bases in between. CDR3 length: 13 amino acids. Looked up from germline, CDR1 is SGHKS and CDR2 is YYEKEE (reference sequence). CDR3 sequence: CASSLGGDQPQHF. In DNA form, the CDR3 reads TGTGCCAGCAGCTTGGGAGGAGATCAGCCCCAGCATTTT.

The rearrangement uses TRBV7-9 and TRBJ1-2; possibly TRBD1 for D (5 bases). Deletions cut 1 base from V and 4 bases from J, with 16 bases between. The CDR3 has 16 amino acids. Germline CDR1 and CDR2: SEHNR and FQNEAQ (reference sequence). In nucleotides, the CDR3 is TGTGCCAGCAGCTTAGATCGGGAGATCACAGGCTATGGCTACACCTTC. The encoded protein is CASSLDREITGYGYTF.

The V call is TRBV19, the J call TRBJ1-3; D is perhaps TRBD1 (6 bases). Trimming removed 5 bases at V and 2 bases at J, with 13 bases between. From germline, CDR1 is LNHDA and CDR2 SQIVND (reference sequence). This CDR3 contains 15 residues. The DNA of the CDR3 is TGTGCCAGTAGTGAACAGGGTCCCCCTGGAAACACCATATATTTT. The encoded protein is CASSEQGPPGNTIYF.

This clone was seen a few times. This CDR3 reads CASTRSNQPQHF. The CDR3 DNA follows: TGTGCCAGCACGAGGAGCAATCAGCCCCAGCATTTT. This sequence joins TRBV2 and TRBJ1-5; D call uncertain. The germline gives CDR1 SNHLY, CDR2 FYNNEI. The V end lost 7 bases, the J end lost 1 base, and 5 bases lay between the germline ends. This CDR3 region has 12 residues.

The rearrangement uses TRBV4-1 and TRBJ2-7; 7 bases align to TRBD1. From germline, CDR1 is MGHRA and CDR2 YSYEKL. Trimming removed 3 bases from V and 2 bases from J; junction bases left unmatched: 4. The CDR3 runs to 14 residues. Here the CDR3 reads CASSQVQGPYEQYF. CDR3 nucleotide sequence: TGCGCCAGCAGCCAGGTACAGGGGCCCTACGAGCAGTACTTC.

The chain uses TRBV7-3 and TRBJ1-1, with 8 bases identical to TRBD1. The CDR3 covers 15 residues. Germline V gene lookup returns CDR1 SGHTA and CDR2 FQGTGA. After removal of 2 bases from V and 4 bases from J, the junction contained 6 bases not matched to a gene. The CDR3 is CASSLWAGGGTEAFF. As DNA, the CDR3 is TGTGCCAGCAGCTTATGGGCAGGGGGCGGCACTGAAGCTTTCTTT.

This clone was recorded only once. V gene TRBV6-5 combines with J gene TRBJ2-5; D perhaps matches TRBD1 (6 bases). Germline V gives CDR1 MNHEY, CDR2 SVGAGI. This CDR3 region has 14 residues. Trimming removed 6 bases from V and 1 base from J, with 12 bases in between. The CDR3 is CASSRRTAQETQYF. The CDR3 DNA sequence: TGTGCCAGCAGCAGACGGACAGCCCAAGAGACCCAGTACTTC.

The chain carries TRBV4-1 and TRBJ1-1, with a possible D match to TRBD1 (6 bases). Per germline, CDR1 MGHRA and CDR2 YSYEKL. Trimming left V 2 bases short and J 1 base short, with 11 bases between. CDR3 length: 15 amino acids. CDR3 sequence: CASSQTGPSNTEAFF. Written as DNA, the CDR3 is TGCGCCAGCAGCCAAACAGGGCCTTCGAACACTGAAGCTTTCTTT.

This clone was detected only once. The J gene is TRBJ1-1, the V gene TRBV7-2; D not certain. V dropped 2 bases and J dropped 7 bases, with 11 bases sitting between them. Germline values: CDR1 SGHTA, CDR2 FQGNSA. The CDR3 runs to 13 residues. CDR3 bases: TGTGCCAGCAGCTTATTCGCGAGTCGTGAAGCTTTCTTT. Amino acids: CASSLFASREAFF.

The chain combines TRBV7-2 with TRBJ2-1, with D possibly TRBD2 on 6 matching bases. Looked up from germline, CDR1 is SGHTA and CDR2 is FQGNSA. The CDR3 totals 18 residues. V was trimmed by 2 bases and J by 7 bases, leaving 24 bases between them. CDR3 loop: CASSLNVRSGLVGNEQFF. CDR3 nucleotides: TGTGCCAGCAGCTTAAACGTAAGGAGCGGGTTGGTAGGAAATGAGCAGTTCTTC.

The chain is built from TRBV5-6 and TRBJ2-3; maybe TRBD2 (6 bases). Trimming removed 2 bases at V and 0 bases at J, with 7 bases between. Germline CDR1 and CDR2: SGHDT and YYEEEE. The CDR3 sequence is 14 residues long. The CDR3 spells CASSFSGSTDTQYF. CDR3 bases: TGTGCCAGCAGCTTTAGCGGTAGCACAGATACGCAGTATTTT.

The V and J genes are TRBV6-1 and TRBJ1-2, with D possibly matching TRBD1 (5 bases). The V and J ends lost 7 bases and 4 bases respectively, with 16 bases between them. This CDR3 has 14 amino acids. CDR1 is MNHNS, CDR2 SASEGT, per germline. CDR3 region: CASMTPREGYGYTF. DNA of the CDR3: TGTGCCAGCATGACGCCCAGGGAAGGCTATGGCTACACCTTC.

The sample holds one count of this clone. The rearrangement links TRBV18 to TRBJ2-2; 10 bases are shared with TRBD2. The CDR3 runs 16 residues. CDR1 is KGHSH, CDR2 LQKENI, per germline. The V and J ends lost 2 bases and 2 bases, in that order; junction bases with no gene match: 2. The CDR3 sequence is CASSPRTSGNTGELFF. As DNA, the CDR3 is TGTGCCAGCTCACCAAGGACTAGCGGAAACACCGGGGAGCTGTTTTTT. The variable domain in full, completed from reference TRBV18 and TRBJ2-2, reads NAGVMQNPRHLVRRRGQEARLRCSPMKGHSHVYWYRQLPEEGLKFMVYLQKENIIDESGMPKERFSAEFPKEGPSILRIQQVVRGDSAAYFCASSPRTSGNTGELFFGEGSRLTVL.

J is TRBJ2-3 and V is TRBV19; 11 bases line up with TRBD2. This CDR3 contains 16 residues. Germline V gene data show CDR1 as LNHDA and CDR2 as SQIVND (reference sequence). The V segment lost 3 bases and the J segment 1 base; nucleotides outside the gene matches: 3. CDR3: CASSISLAGGTDTQYF. Written as DNA, the CDR3 is TGTGCCAGTAGTATCTCACTAGCGGGGGGCACAGATACGCAGTATTTT.

The chain employs TRBV10-3 and TRBJ2-2, with D perhaps TRBD2 (7 bases). The germline V and J ends were trimmed by 8 bases and 5 bases, with 15 bases remaining between them. The germline V gene encodes CDR1 ENHRY and CDR2 SYGVKD. The CDR3 spans 14 residues. In nucleotides, the CDR3 is TGTGCCATCGGTAGAGGGGGGGGAACCGGGGAGCTGTTTTTT. It translates to CAIGRGGGTGELFF.

The J gene is TRBJ2-7, the V gene TRBV7-8, with 9 positions matching TRBD2. V lost 5 bases to trimming and J lost 0 bases; unmatched junction nucleotides: 5. Germline assignment: CDR1 SGHVS and CDR2 FQNEAQ. CDR3 length: 15 residues. In nucleotides, the CDR3 is TGTGCCAGCAGCCCGACTAGCGGATTCTCCTACGAGCAGTACTTC. Residues: CASSPTSGFSYEQYF.

V usage is TRBV5-6 and J usage is TRBJ2-7; 9 nucleotides match TRBD1. With 4 bases clipped from V and 6 bases from J, the junction kept 5 bases outside the gene matches. This CDR3 is 13 amino acids long. Looked up from germline, CDR1 is SGHDT and CDR2 is YYEEEE. CDR3 protein: CASSRDRVSEQYF. The DNA of the CDR3 is TGTGCCAGCAGCCGGGACAGGGTCTCCGAGCAGTACTTC. Full variable domain (missing parts from reference TRBV5-6 and TRBJ2-7): DAGVTQSPTHLIKTRGQQVTLRCSPKSGHDTVSWYQQALGQGPQFIFQYYEEEERQRGNFPDRFSGHQFPNYSSELNVNALLLGDSALYLCASSRDRVSEQYFGPGTRLTVT.

V usage is TRBV9 and J usage is TRBJ2-2, with 7 nucleotides matching TRBD1. Germline lookup yields CDR1 SGDLS and CDR2 YYNGEE. The CDR3 spans 16 residues. Trimming removed 2 bases from V and 1 base from J; junction bases left unmatched: 5. In nucleotides, the CDR3 is TGTGCCAGCAGCGTTGAAGGGACAGTGAACACCGGGGAGCTGTTTTTT. It codes for CASSVEGTVNTGELFF.

The J gene is TRBJ2-1, the V gene TRBV28; 7 bases map to TRBD2. Per the germline V gene, CDR1 is MDHEN and CDR2 is SYDVKM. This CDR3 contains 14 residues. Trimming cost V 3 bases and J 6 bases; bases outside gene matches: 5. The CDR3: CASSLALASNEQFF. DNA of the CDR3: TGTGCCAGCAGTTTGGCACTAGCGAGCAATGAGCAGTTCTTC.

V is TRBV5-1 and J is TRBJ1-4; perhaps TRBD1 as D (6 bases). There are 15 residues in the CDR3. From germline, CDR1 is SGHRS and CDR2 YFSETQ. The ends were cut back, 0 bases at V and 4 bases at J, with 10 bases in the middle. The CDR3 nucleotides read TGCGCCAGCAGCTTGGAGACAGGAGATAATGAAAAACTGTTTTTT. Its translation is CASSLETGDNEKLFF.

In DNA form, the CDR3 reads TGTGCCAGCAGCCCGGCCGACTTGCCGACCTACGAGCAGTACTTC. Translated, it gives CASSPADLPTYEQYF. The chain carries TRBV9 and TRBJ2-5; the D is unclear. Judging by the DNA end, TRBJ2-7 fits better; the J call may be wrong. Per the germline V gene, CDR1 is SGDLS and CDR2 is YYNGEE. The CDR3 covers 15 residues.

The chain links TRBV28 to TRBJ2-1, with 12 bases aligning to TRBD2. This CDR3 is built from 12 residues. CDR1 is MDHEN, CDR2 SYDVKM, per germline. CDR3 sequence (DNA): TGTGTGACTAGCGGGAGTAACACCGAGCAGTTCTTC. Its protein is CVTSGSNTEQFF. The entire variable domain, with the rest obtained from reference TRBV28 and TRBJ2-1, is as follows: DVKVTQSSRYLVKRTGEKVFLECVQDMDHENMFWYRQDPGLGLRLIYFSYDVKMKEKGDIPEGYSVSREKKERFSLILESASTNQTSMYLCVTSGSNTEQFFGPGTRLTVL.

The CDR3 DNA is TGTGCCAGTAGTAGCCTCCCGGAGACCTACGAGCAGTACTTC. This codes for CASSSLPETYEQYF. The chain uses TRBV19 and TRBJ2-7; unclear D gene. Germline loops: CDR1 LNHDA, CDR2 SQIVND (reference sequence). The CDR3 is 14 amino acids. Trimming removed 4 bases at V and 2 bases at J, with 12 bases between. The full variable domain, with the rest looked up from reference TRBV19 and TRBJ2-7, is DGGITQSPKYLFRKEGQNVTLSCEQNLNHDAMYWYRQDPGQGLRLIYYSQIVNDFQKGDIAEGYSVSREKKESFPLTVTSAQKNPTAFYLCASSSLPETYEQYFGPGTRLTVT.

The CDR3 DNA is TGTGCCTGGAGCGTGGGAAACACCATATATTTT. Encoded protein: CAWSVGNTIYF. The chain joins TRBV30 to TRBJ1-3; D gene unclear. V gave up 3 bases and J gave up 4 bases, with 4 bases separating them. Germline V gene lookup returns CDR1 GTSNPN and CDR2 SVGIG (reference sequence). The length of the CDR3 is 11 residues. The complete variable domain, with remaining parts taken from reference TRBV30 and TRBJ1-3, reads SQTIHQWPATLVQPVGSPLSLECTVEGTSNPNLYWYRQAAGRGLQLLFYSVGIGQISSEVPQNLSASRPQDRQFILSSKKLLLSDSGFYLCAWSVGNTIYFGEGSWLTVV.